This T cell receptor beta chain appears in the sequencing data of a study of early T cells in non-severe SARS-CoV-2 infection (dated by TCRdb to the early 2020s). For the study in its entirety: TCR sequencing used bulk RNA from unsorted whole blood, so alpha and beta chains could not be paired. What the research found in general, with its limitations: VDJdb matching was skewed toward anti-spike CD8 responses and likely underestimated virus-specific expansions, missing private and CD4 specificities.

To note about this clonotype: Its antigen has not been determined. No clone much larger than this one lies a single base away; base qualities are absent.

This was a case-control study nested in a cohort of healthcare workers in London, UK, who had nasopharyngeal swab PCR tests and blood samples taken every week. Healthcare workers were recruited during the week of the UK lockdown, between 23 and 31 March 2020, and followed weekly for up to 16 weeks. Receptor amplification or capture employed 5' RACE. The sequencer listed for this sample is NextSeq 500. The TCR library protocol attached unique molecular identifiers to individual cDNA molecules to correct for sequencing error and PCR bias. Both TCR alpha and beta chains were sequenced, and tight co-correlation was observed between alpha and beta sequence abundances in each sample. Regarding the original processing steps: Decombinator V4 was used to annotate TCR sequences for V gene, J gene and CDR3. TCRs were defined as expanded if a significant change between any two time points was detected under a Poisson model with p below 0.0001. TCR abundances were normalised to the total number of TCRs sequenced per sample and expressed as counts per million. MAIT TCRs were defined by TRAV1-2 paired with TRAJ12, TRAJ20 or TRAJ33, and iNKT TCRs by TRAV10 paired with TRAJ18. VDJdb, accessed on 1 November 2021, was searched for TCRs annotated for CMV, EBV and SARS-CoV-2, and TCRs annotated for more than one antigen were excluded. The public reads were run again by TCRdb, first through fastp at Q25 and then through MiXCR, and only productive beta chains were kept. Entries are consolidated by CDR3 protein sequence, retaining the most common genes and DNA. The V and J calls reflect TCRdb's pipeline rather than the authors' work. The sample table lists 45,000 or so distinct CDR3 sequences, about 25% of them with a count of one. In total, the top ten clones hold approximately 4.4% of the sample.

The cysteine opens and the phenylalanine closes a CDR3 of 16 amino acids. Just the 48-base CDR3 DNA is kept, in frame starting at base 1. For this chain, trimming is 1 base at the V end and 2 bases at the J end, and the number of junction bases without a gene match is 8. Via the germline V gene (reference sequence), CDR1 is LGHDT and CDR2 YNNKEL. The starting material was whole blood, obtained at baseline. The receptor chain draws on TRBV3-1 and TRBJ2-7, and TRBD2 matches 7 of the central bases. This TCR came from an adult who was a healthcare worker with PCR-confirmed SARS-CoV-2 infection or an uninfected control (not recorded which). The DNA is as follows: TGTGCCAGCAGCCAAGGACTCCCGGGAGGAACCTACGAGCAGTACTTC. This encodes CASSQGLPGGTYEQYF.